This TCR beta chain was sequenced for a study of blood T cell repertoires in COVID-19. Study-wide background: Spain, Italy and the United States supplied samples that represented acute and convalescent COVID-19. Sources were T cells, B-cell-depleted T cells, or PBMCs; the material itself was cDNA or gDNA.

Germline assignment: CDR1 LGHDT and CDR2 YNNKEL (reference sequence). The trim removed 0 bases at V and 1 base at J, leaving 4 bases unmatched. The CDR3 is 18 amino acids. As processed by the authors: Cell counts per sample came from amplifying reference gene primers. Sequencing used immunoSEQ multiplex PCR; TCRdb keeps in-frame clones, though not all of them. V and J calls and clone size follow that table, whereas D and trimming were derived from the DNA. This sample yields roughly 250,000 clones, of which 65% to 90% are seen a single time; 4.9% belongs to the top ten. The chain combines TRBV3-1 (or the pseudogene TRBV3-2) with TRBJ2-1; 12 bases align to TRBD2. The receptor was derived from a woman over 75 with active or convalescent COVID-19. Sequenced material: peripheral blood. The CDR3 is CASSQEGLAGLSYNEQFF. CDR3 in DNA: TGTGCCAGCAGCCAAGAAGGACTAGCGGGACTTTCCTACAATGAGCAGTTCTTC.